The clone carrying this T cell receptor beta chain was seen more than once but under ten times. Its antigen is as yet unknown. These data come from a study of beta chain features in type 1 diabetes. The study's findings and limits: Still unanswered here is whether HLA type influences TCRB rearrangement.

Between the trimmed V and J ends, which lost 2 bases and 5 bases, there was a span of 7 bases. The CDR3 has 12 amino acids. Germline V CDR1 and CDR2: ENHRY, SYGVKD. The whole isolated RNA underwent reverse transcription, so sequencing captured expressed TCRB transcripts. Sequencing of naive, central memory and regulatory T cell samples gave an average of roughly 3.5 million reads. Clones were read by immunoSEQ multiplex PCR, and TCRdb kept only the in-frame ones, dropping some. The table includes fewer than 550,000 clones, over 9.5% detected once. The origin of this receptor is a woman aged 18-30 years in good health. The V and J genes are TRBV10-3 and TRBJ2-7, with D unclear. Sequenced material: naive CD4+ T cells from blood. The CDR3 region has the DNA TGTGCCATCAGTGAGGGTGGCCACGAGCAGTACGTC. Translation: CAISEGGHEQYV.